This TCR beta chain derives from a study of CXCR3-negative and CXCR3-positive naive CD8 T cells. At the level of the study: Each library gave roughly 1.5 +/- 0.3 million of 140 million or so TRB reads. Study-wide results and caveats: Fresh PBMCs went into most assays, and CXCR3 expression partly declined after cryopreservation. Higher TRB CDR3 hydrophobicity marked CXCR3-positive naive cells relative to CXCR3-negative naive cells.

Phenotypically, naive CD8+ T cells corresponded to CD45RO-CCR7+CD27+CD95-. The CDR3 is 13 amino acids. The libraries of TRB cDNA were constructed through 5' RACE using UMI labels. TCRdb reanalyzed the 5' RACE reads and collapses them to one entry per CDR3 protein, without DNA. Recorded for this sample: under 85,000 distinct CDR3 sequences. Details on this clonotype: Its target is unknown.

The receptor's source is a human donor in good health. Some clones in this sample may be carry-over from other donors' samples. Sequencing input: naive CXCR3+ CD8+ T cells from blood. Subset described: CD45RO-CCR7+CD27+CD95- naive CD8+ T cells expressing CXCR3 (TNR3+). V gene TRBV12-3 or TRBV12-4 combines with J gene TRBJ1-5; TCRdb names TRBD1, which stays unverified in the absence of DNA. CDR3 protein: CASSTGPHQPQHF.